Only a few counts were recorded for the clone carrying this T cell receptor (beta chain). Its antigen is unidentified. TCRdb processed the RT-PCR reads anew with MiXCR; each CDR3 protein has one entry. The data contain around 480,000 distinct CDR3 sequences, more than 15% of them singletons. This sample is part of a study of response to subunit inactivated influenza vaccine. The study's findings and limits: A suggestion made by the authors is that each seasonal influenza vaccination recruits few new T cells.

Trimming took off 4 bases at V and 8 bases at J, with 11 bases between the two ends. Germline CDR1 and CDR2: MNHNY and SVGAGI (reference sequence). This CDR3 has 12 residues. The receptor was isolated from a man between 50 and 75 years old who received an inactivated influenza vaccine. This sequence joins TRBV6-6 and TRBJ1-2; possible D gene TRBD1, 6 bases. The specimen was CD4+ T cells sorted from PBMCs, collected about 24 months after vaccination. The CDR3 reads CASSSQGSGYTF. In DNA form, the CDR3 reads TGTGCCAGCAGTTCTCAGGGGAGCGGCTACACCTTC.